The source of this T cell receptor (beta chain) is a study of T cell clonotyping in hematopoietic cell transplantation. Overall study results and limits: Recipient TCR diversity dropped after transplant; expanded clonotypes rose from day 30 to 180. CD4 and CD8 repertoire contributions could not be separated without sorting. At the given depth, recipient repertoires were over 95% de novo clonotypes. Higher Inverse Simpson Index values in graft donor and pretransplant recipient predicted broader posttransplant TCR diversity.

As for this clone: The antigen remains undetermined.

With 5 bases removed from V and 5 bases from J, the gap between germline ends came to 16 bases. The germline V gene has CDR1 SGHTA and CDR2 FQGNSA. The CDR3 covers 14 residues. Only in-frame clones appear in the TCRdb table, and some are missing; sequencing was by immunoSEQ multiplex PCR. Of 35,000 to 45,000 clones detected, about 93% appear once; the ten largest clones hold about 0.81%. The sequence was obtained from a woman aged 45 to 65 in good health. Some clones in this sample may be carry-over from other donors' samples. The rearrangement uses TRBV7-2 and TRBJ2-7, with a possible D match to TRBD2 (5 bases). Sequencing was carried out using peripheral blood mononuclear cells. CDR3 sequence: CASSPLRGLDEQYF. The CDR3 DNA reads TGTGCCAGCAGCCCTCTCCGGGGTTTGGACGAGCAGTACTTC. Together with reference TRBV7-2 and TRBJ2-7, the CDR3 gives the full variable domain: GAGVSQSPSNKVTEKGKDVELRCDPISGHTALYWYRQSLGQGLEFLIYFQGNSAPDKSGLPSDRFSAERTGGSVSTLTIQRTQQEDSAVYLCASSPLRGLDEQYFGPGTRLTVT.